The table lists the clone carrying this T cell receptor beta chain with many counts. Its antigen is unknown. No treatment had been given to any patient before thyroid surgery. TCRdb re-called the PCR reads through MiXCR. This table holds about 38,000 clones, roughly 25% found once. The CDR3 sequence is 13 residues long. The V gene's germline CDR1 is SGHVS and CDR2 FNYEAQ. Trimming removed 6 bases from V and 9 bases from J, with 18 bases in between. These data belong to a study of metastatic and nonmetastatic thyroid tumors. Overall study context: The authors compared repertoires across blood and tumor or nodule tissue from malignant and benign thyroid patients. The study, taken as a whole, reports: When malignant thyroid tumors were compared with benign nodules, TCR beta diversity was reportedly significantly higher in the malignant tumors. This held in both blood and tumor samples.

The sequencing input was blood. The receptor comes from a female donor with papillary thyroid cancer or a benign thyroid nodule (not recorded which). Some clones in this sample may be carry-over from other donors' samples. The rearrangement links TRBV7-6 to TRBJ2-7, with D perhaps assigned TRBD1 or TRBD2 (5 bases each). CDR3 DNA: TGTGCCAGCAGTAACTCTGAGGGGTTCGGGCAGTACTTC. Translating it yields CASSNSEGFGQYF. The full variable domain, its missing parts supplied by reference TRBV7-6 and TRBJ2-7, is GAGVSQSPRYKVTKRGQDVALRCDPISGHVSLYWYRQALGQGPEFLTYFNYEAQQDKSGLPNDRFSAERPEGSISTLTIQRTEQRDSAMYRCASSNSEGFGQYFGPGTRLTVT.